The clone carrying this T cell receptor (beta chain) was seen more than once but under ten times. These data come from a study of patients and donors after allogeneic stem cell transplantation. CDR1 and CDR2 (germline): SNHLY, FYNNEI. This CDR3 has 11 residues. Trimming removed 5 bases from V and 0 bases from J, with 2 bases in between. TCRdb recomputed calls from the RT-PCR reads with MiXCR, one row per CDR3 protein. The sample carries 150,000 to 200,000 distinct CDR3 sequences, about 30% recorded once. The receptor was derived from a human donor who was either an allogeneic HSCT recipient or a stem cell or donor lymphocyte infusion donor (not recorded which). It is not recorded whose cells these are; they may come from a transplant donor. J is TRBJ2-7 and V is TRBV2; no definite D call. The sample consisted of blood, either unsorted or a sorted T cell fraction (not recorded which). The CDR3 sequence is CASSNSYEQYF. The CDR3 bases are TGTGCCAGCAGTAACTCCTACGAGCAGTACTTC.